Following are 29 T cell receptor beta chains from one sample sequenced in a study of shared clonotypes between healthy human individuals. The protocol was immunoSEQ multiplex PCR, while the TCRdb copy is restricted to in-frame clones and leaves out a portion. The table has about 2 million clones, around 95% seen once. The sample taken for sequencing was naive CD4+ T cells sorted from blood. The sample's subset: CD45RA+ positively selected. The receptors were gathered from a young man in good health.

Turning to this clone: Different DNA sequences within this sample yield the same CDR3. The chain has TRBV18 and TRBJ2-7; tentatively, D is TRBD1 (6 bases). V lost 2 bases to trimming and J lost 5 bases, with 13 bases between them. This CDR3 comprises 14 residues. The germline V gene encodes CDR1 KGHSH and CDR2 LQKENI. CDR3 coding DNA: TGTGCCAGCTCACCAGGGCAGGGGATACACGAGCAGTACTTC. It translates to CASSPGQGIHEQYF.

This chain uses TRBV28 with TRBJ2-3; 15 bases align to TRBD2. There are 19 residues in the CDR3. Germline values: CDR1 MDHEN, CDR2 SYDVKM. V lost 5 bases and J lost 3; bases outside the gene matches: 12. CDR3 in amino acids: CASSRRGGLAGGWTDTQYF. The CDR3 region has the DNA TGTGCCAGCAGTCGCAGGGGCGGACTAGCGGGGGGGTGGACAGATACGCAGTATTTT.

The V call is TRBV6-6, the J call TRBJ2-5; D is perhaps TRBD1 or TRBD2 (5 bases each). Trimming cost V 6 bases and J 2 bases, with 13 bases left between them. This CDR3 has 14 amino acids. Germline CDR1 MNHNY, CDR2 SVGAGI (reference sequence). DNA of the CDR3: TGTGCCAGCAGCATCCCGGGACGGCAAGAGACCCAGTACTTC. It specifies CASSIPGRQETQYF.

V gene TRBV7-8 combines with J gene TRBJ2-7; 10 bases match TRBD1. The CDR3 spans 15 residues. V trimming: 1 base; J trimming: 4 bases; junction bases outside the gene matches: 4. Germline-derived CDR1 and CDR2 are SGHVS and FQNEAQ. CDR3 DNA sequence: TGTGCCAGCAGCTTAGGGTGGACAGGGGGGTACGAGCAGTACTTC. It translates to CASSLGWTGGYEQYF.

This sequence joins TRBV7-9 and TRBJ2-5, with D tentatively TRBD1 (5 bases). This CDR3 spans 15 amino acids. V lost 5 bases to trimming and J lost 1 base, with 14 bases between them. In germline, CDR1 is SEHNR, CDR2 FQNEAQ (reference sequence). This CDR3 reads CASSIVQAIQETQYF. The CDR3 bases are TGTGCCAGCAGCATCGTACAGGCCATCCAAGAGACCCAGTACTTC.

This clone has only one observation. The V call is TRBV10-3, the J call TRBJ2-3, with TRBD2 matching over 8 bases. CDR1 is ENHRY and CDR2 is SYGVKD in the germline V gene. This CDR3 is 15 amino acids long. V dropped 0 bases and J dropped 2; count of bases not matched to a gene: 1. CDR3: CAISESGLDTDTQYF. The DNA of the CDR3 is TGTGCCATCAGTGAGTCGGGACTAGACACAGATACGCAGTATTTT.

The chain is built from TRBV21-1 and TRBJ1-5; TRBD1 is the table's D call and was not checked against the DNA. TRBV21-1 is a recognized pseudogene. There are 16 residues in the CDR3. CDR3 DNA: TGTGCCAGCAGCTGCCGGGACAGGGGCCCAAATCAGCCCCAGCATTTT. This translates into CASSCRDRGPNQPQHF.

CDR3 loop: CASSLDRFLSYGYTF. The CDR3 DNA reads as TGTGCCAGCAGCTTAGACAGATTTCTTTCCTATGGCTACACCTTC. This chain joins TRBV7-8 and TRBJ1-2, with D hard to call. Trimming cost V 1 base and J 4 bases, with 13 bases left between them. CDR1 and CDR2 from the germline V gene are SGHVS and FQNEAQ. This CDR3 is 15 amino acids long.

The chain uses TRBV7-2 and TRBJ2-7; D is possibly TRBD1 (6 bases). Trimming cost V 3 bases and J 2 bases, with 11 bases left between them. The CDR3 is made up of 14 amino acids. The germline CDR1 and CDR2 sequences are SGHTA and FQGNSA. Written as DNA, the CDR3 is TGTGCCAGCAGCTTCGAACAGGGAGCCTACGAGCAGTACTTC. It codes for CASSFEQGAYEQYF.

J is TRBJ1-5 and V is TRBV2, with unresolved D. This CDR3 is 14 amino acids long. Germline CDR1 SNHLY, CDR2 FYNNEI. Trimming took 8 bases from V and 0 from J, leaving 11 bases between them. The CDR3 DNA reads as TGTGCCAGCGCCTGGGATTATAGCAATCAGCCCCAGCATTTT. Translated, it gives CASAWDYSNQPQHF.

The rearrangement joins TRBV5-1 to TRBJ1-1; D is unclear. The germline V gene has CDR1 SGHRS and CDR2 YFSETQ. The CDR3 consists of 13 residues. V gave up 6 bases and J gave up 5 bases, with 14 bases separating them. CDR3 nucleotide sequence: TGCGCCAGCACTGAACGCGAGAGAACTGAAGCTTTCTTT. Protein product: CASTERERTEAFF.

The chain recombines TRBV4-1 with TRBJ1-4; maybe TRBD1 (5 bases). The CDR3 spans 15 residues. Trimming pared 3 bases from V and 5 bases from J, leaving 13 bases between. Germline V lookup: CDR1 MGHRA, CDR2 YSYEKL. The CDR3 region is CASSHGGAGNEKLFF. The DNA for the CDR3 is TGCGCCAGCAGCCACGGAGGGGCAGGAAATGAAAAACTGTTTTTT.

A remark on this clone: Other DNA sequences in this sample translate to the same CDR3. The CDR3 loop reads CASSLRGEEQYF. The CDR3 bases are TGTGCCAGCAGCCTCAGGGGAGAGGAGCAGTACTTC. The chain recombines TRBV11-3 with TRBJ2-7, with D tentatively TRBD1 (6 bases). Germline V CDR1 and CDR2: SGHNT, YENEEA. The CDR3 contains 12 residues. Trimming shortened V by 5 bases and J by 7 bases, and 12 bases separated the two germline ends.

This chain uses TRBV4-1 with TRBJ2-1; a weak D match, TRBD1 (6 bases). The V gene lost 0 bases and the J gene lost 2 bases, with 11 bases spanning the gap. There are 16 residues in the CDR3. CDR1 is MGHRA and CDR2 is YSYEKL in the germline V gene. Here the CDR3 reads CASSQDDAGAYNEQFF. The CDR3 coding sequence is TGCGCCAGCAGCCAAGATGACGCAGGGGCCTACAATGAGCAGTTCTTC.

The chain links TRBV10-1 to TRBJ2-7; D may be TRBD1 or TRBD2 (5 bases each). Trimming cost V 4 bases and J 2 bases, with 9 bases left between them. This CDR3 contains 13 residues. CDR1 WNHNN and CDR2 SYGVQD come from the germline V gene (reference sequence). CDR3 nucleotides: TGCGCCAGCAGTGCCGGGGCGGCCTACGAGCAGTACTTC. It yields the protein CASSAGAAYEQYF.

The chain couples TRBV4-1 to TRBJ1-3, with TRBD1 identical over 11 bases. The V and J ends lost 0 bases and 5 bases, in that order; junction bases with no gene match: 3. The CDR3 sequence is 16 residues long. Germline loops: CDR1 MGHRA, CDR2 YSYEKL. The CDR3 reads CASSQEGTGGRNTIYF. In DNA form, the CDR3 reads TGCGCCAGCAGCCAAGAAGGGACAGGGGGGAGAAACACCATATATTTT.

As regards this clone: One junction end disagrees with the germline gene, perhaps due to a read error. The chain uses TRBV7-2 and TRBJ2-5, with 11 bases matching TRBD2. Germline lookup yields CDR1 SGHTA and CDR2 FQGNSA. The CDR3 is 14 amino acids. The CDR3 nucleotides are TGTGCCAGCAGATTAGCGGGGGGGTCGGAGACCCAGTACTTC. Translated, it gives CASRLAGGSETQYF.

The chain recombines TRBV9 with TRBJ1-5; D is uncertain. Per germline, CDR1 SGDLS and CDR2 YYNGEE. The CDR3 covers 14 residues. Trimming took off 2 bases at V and 6 bases at J, with 12 bases between the two ends. This chain's CDR3 is CASSVFPERQPQHF. CDR3 sequence (DNA): TGTGCCAGCAGCGTCTTCCCGGAGCGTCAGCCCCAGCATTTT.

DNA for the CDR3: TGTGCCTGGAGTGTAGAGGGGGTTGGAGCTTTCTTT. Encoded protein: CAWSVEGVGAFF. The chain is built from TRBV30 and TRBJ1-1, with D possibly being TRBD1 (6 bases). There are 12 residues in the CDR3. V was clipped by 0 bases and J by 10 bases, with 12 bases between them. CDR1 and CDR2 (germline): GTSNPN, SVGIG (reference sequence).

The chain links TRBV7-2 to TRBJ2-5; TRBD2 is a possible D gene (5 bases). Trimming removed 3 bases at V and 3 bases at J, with 14 bases between. CDR3 length equals 15 residues. CDR1 is SGHTA and CDR2 is FQGNSA in the germline V gene. This chain's CDR3 is CASSFGGSWEETQYF. CDR3 nucleotides: TGTGCCAGCAGCTTCGGTGGGAGTTGGGAAGAGACCCAGTACTTC.

V gene TRBV9 combines with J gene TRBJ2-3; 11 bases line up with TRBD2. The CDR3 covers 15 residues. The V and J ends lost 3 bases and 3 bases, in that order; junction bases with no gene match: 3. CDR1 and CDR2 (germline): SGDLS, YYNGEE. CDR3 sequence reads: CASSETSGITDTQYF. DNA of the CDR3: TGTGCCAGCAGCGAGACTAGCGGGATAACAGATACGCAGTATTTT.

The rearrangement links TRBV11-2 to TRBJ1-1; no clear D. Looked up from germline, CDR1 is SGHAT and CDR2 is FQNNGV. V lost 6 bases, J lost 6 bases, and 11 bases lay in between. This CDR3 contains 12 residues. The chain's CDR3 is CASRQIIPEAFF. In DNA, the CDR3 is TGTGCCAGCAGGCAAATTATCCCTGAAGCTTTCTTT.

This sequence joins TRBV5-1 and TRBJ2-1; 8 bases map to TRBD2. Looked up from germline, CDR1 is SGHRS and CDR2 is YFSETQ. The CDR3 extends over 14 amino acids. J was trimmed by 8 bases and V by 4 bases; bases with no gene match: 8. For the CDR3, the DNA is TGCGCCAGCAGCCCCCAGCGGGAGTTGGATGAGCAGTTCTTC. Translation: CASSPQRELDEQFF.

The rearrangement links TRBV27 to TRBJ1-1; possible D gene TRBD1, 6 bases. Trimming took 2 bases from V and 1 from J, leaving 8 bases between them. CDR1 MNHEY and CDR2 SMNVEV come from the germline V gene (reference sequence). The CDR3 sequence is 14 residues long. The CDR3 DNA reads TGTGCCAGCAGTTTAACAGGGTCGAACACTGAAGCTTTCTTT. This encodes CASSLTGSNTEAFF.

Remarks on this clone: The same CDR3 can be traced to other DNA sequences in this sample. The V and J genes are TRBV2 and TRBJ2-4; D is unclear. The CDR3 has 15 residues. The V end lost 5 bases, the J end lost 0 bases, and 11 bases lay between the germline ends. Germline V lookup: CDR1 SNHLY, CDR2 FYNNEI. The CDR3 nucleotides are TGTGCCAGCAGTTCTGGCCAGCTAGCCAAAAACATTCAGTACTTC. The encoded protein is CASSSGQLAKNIQYF.

In its sample, this clone was seen once. The chain carries TRBV19 and TRBJ2-3, with 9 bases matching TRBD1. The CDR3 is 16 residues long. Germline assignment: CDR1 LNHDA and CDR2 SQIVND (reference sequence). Trimming took 4 bases from V and 2 from J; bases not matched to a gene: 7. DNA for the CDR3: TGTGCCAGTAGTAGACAGGGACAGGGAAACACAGATACGCAGTATTTT. Its protein is CASSRQGQGNTDTQYF. Variable domain in full (rest from reference TRBV19 and TRBJ2-3): DGGITQSPKYLFRKEGQNVTLSCEQNLNHDAMYWYRQDPGQGLRLIYYSQIVNDFQKGDIAEGYSVSREKKESFPLTVTSAQKNPTAFYLCASSRQGQGNTDTQYFGPGTRLTVL.

V and J are TRBV27 and TRBJ1-6; no clear D. Germline V lookup: CDR1 MNHEY, CDR2 SMNVEV (reference sequence). V lost 2 bases to trimming and J lost 8 bases, with 7 bases between them. CDR3 length: 13 amino acids. The CDR3 DNA is TGTGCCAGCAGTTTAATAGAGGATTCACCCCTCCACTTT. Encoded protein: CASSLIEDSPLHF.

CDR3 DNA: TGTGCCAGCAGCCCCGGACGGAGGAAGAATGAAAAACTGTTTTTT. Amino acids: CASSPGRRKNEKLFF. This chain joins TRBV7-6 and TRBJ1-4; no clear D. Germline CDR1 is SGHVS and CDR2 is FNYEAQ. Trimming left V 5 bases short and J 5 bases short, with 15 bases between. The CDR3 totals 15 residues.

This sequence joins TRBV10-3 and TRBJ1-1; the D is unclear. V lost 2 bases and J 4 bases, leaving 11 bases between the germline ends. The germline V gene has CDR1 ENHRY and CDR2 SYGVKD. This CDR3 comprises 14 residues. The CDR3 nucleotides are TGTGCCATCAGTGAGACCGAACGGGGCACTGAAGCTTTCTTT. Translating gives CAISETERGTEAFF.